What follows are 9 T cell receptor beta chains derived from one specimen sequenced in a study of blood T cell repertoires in COVID-19. Sequencing was performed with immunoSEQ multiplex PCR; in TCRdb, only in-frame clones are kept and a portion is missing. This table has around 190,000 clones, 70% to 85% appearing once. The specimen was peripheral blood. These receptors all come from a human donor in a cohort sampled during active COVID-19.

This clone was recorded once. The chain combines TRBV5-1 with TRBJ2-7; 9 bases are a match to TRBD1. Germline V lookup: CDR1 SGHRS, CDR2 YFSETQ. The CDR3 extends over 13 amino acids. J gave up 4 bases and V 5 bases, and 4 bases lay outside the gene matches. The CDR3 sequence is CASSHGQGYEQYF. CDR3 bases: TGCGCCAGCAGTCACGGACAGGGGTACGAGCAGTACTTC.

The V call is TRBV5-1, the J call TRBJ2-7; weak D call: TRBD1 (6 bases). V gave up 5 bases and J gave up 0 bases, with 12 bases separating them. Per germline, CDR1 SGHRS and CDR2 YFSETQ. The CDR3 consists of 14 residues. As DNA, the CDR3 is TGCGCCAGCAGACCAGAGACAGGCTCCTACGAGCAGTACTTC. This gives the protein CASRPETGSYEQYF.

The J gene is TRBJ2-7, the V gene TRBV9; TRBD2 aligns across 11 bases. Germline V lookup: CDR1 SGDLS, CDR2 YYNGEE. The CDR3 consists of 15 residues. Germline trimming cut 4 bases from V and 6 bases from J; bases unmatched to any gene: 9. The CDR3 nucleotides are TGTGCCAGCAGCACCTATAGCGGGAGGGCCAGCGAGCAGTACTTC. Translating gives CASSTYSGRASEQYF.

This clone was observed a single time. The chain has TRBV15 and TRBJ2-5, with a weak D call TRBD2 (5 bases). Between the trimmed V and J ends, which lost 2 bases and 5 bases, there was a span of 18 bases. Germline CDR1 LNHNV, CDR2 YYDKDF (reference sequence). The CDR3 is 16 amino acids. The CDR3 region is CATSRFPGPGGETQYF. The DNA for the CDR3 is TGTGCCACCAGCAGATTCCCTGGCCCAGGCGGGGAGACCCAGTACTTC.

The V call is TRBV5-5, the J call TRBJ2-7, with TRBD1 matching over 7 bases. The V gene end was trimmed by 0 bases and the J gene end by 0 bases; junction bases not matched to a gene: 3. The CDR3 is 15 residues long. Germline CDR1 SGHKS, CDR2 YYEKEE (reference sequence). The CDR3 here is CASSLATGDSYEQYF. CDR3 DNA: TGTGCCAGCAGCTTGGCTACAGGGGACTCCTACGAGCAGTACTTC. Full variable domain (missing parts from reference TRBV5-5 and TRBJ2-7): DAGVTQSPTHLIKTRGQQVTLRCSPISGHKSVSWYQQVLGQGPQFIFQYYEKEERGRGNFPDRFSARQFPNYSSELNVNALLLGDSALYLCASSLATGDSYEQYFGPGTRLTVT.

The chain joins TRBV13 to TRBJ2-7; possible D gene TRBD1, 6 bases. V gave up 4 bases and J gave up 4 bases, with 11 bases separating them. Germline CDR1 is PRHDT and CDR2 is FYEKMQ (reference sequence). This CDR3 spans 13 amino acids. CDR3 sequence reads: CASSSDSLYEQYF. In nucleotides, the CDR3 is TGTGCCAGCAGCTCGGACAGCCTTTACGAGCAGTACTTC. The full variable domain, rest sourced from reference TRBV13 and TRBJ2-7, is AAGVIQSPRHLIKEKRETATLKCYPIPRHDTVYWYQQGPGQDPQFLISFYEKMQSDKGSIPDRFSAQQFSDYHSELNMSSLELGDSALYFCASSSDSLYEQYFGPGTRLTVT.

The chain links TRBV27 to TRBJ2-7; D might be TRBD1 (6 bases). In germline, CDR1 is MNHEY, CDR2 SMNVEV (reference sequence). CDR3 size: 15 residues. Trimming left V 7 bases short and J 2 bases short, with 18 bases between. CDR3 DNA: TGTGCCAGCAAACGGACAGTTGGCCGGGCCTACGAGCAGTACTTC. This codes for CASKRTVGRAYEQYF.

The gene calls are TRBV7-2 and TRBJ1-4, with D maybe TRBD1 (5 bases). The germline V and J ends were trimmed by 4 bases and 5 bases, with 8 bases remaining between them. Germline lookup yields CDR1 SGHTA and CDR2 FQGNSA. CDR3 length equals 13 residues. CDR3 amino acids: CASSYGQNEKLFF. CDR3 coding DNA: TGTGCCAGCAGCTACGGACAAAATGAAAAACTGTTTTTT.

The genes are TRBV5-1 and TRBJ2-3, with 12 nucleotides matching TRBD2. CDR1 and CDR2 (germline): SGHRS, YFSETQ. The CDR3 has 17 amino acids. After removal of 5 bases from V and 3 bases from J, the junction contained 10 bases not matched to a gene. The CDR3 sequence: CASSSQGLAGGTDTQYF. CDR3 DNA sequence: TGCGCCAGCAGTTCACAGGGCCTAGCGGGAGGGACAGATACGCAGTATTTT. The whole variable domain, remainder taken from reference TRBV5-1 and TRBJ2-3, is KAGVTQTPRYLIKTRGQQVTLSCSPISGHRSVSWYQQTPGQGLQFLFEYFSETQRNKGNFPGRFSGRQFSNSRSEMNVSTLELGDSALYLCASSSQGLAGGTDTQYFGPGTRLTVL.